The 32 T cell receptor beta chains given below trace back to one sample, sequenced in a study of blood T cell repertoires in COVID-19. Produced via immunoSEQ multiplex PCR; TCRdb's table is partial and in-frame only. The sample records approximately 170,000 clones, approximately 90% being singletons. The sample comprised peripheral blood. The receptors originated from a man younger than 35 who had recovered from COVID-19.

The chain joins TRBV5-1 to TRBJ2-7; D call uncertain. Deletions cut 5 bases from V and 0 bases from J, with 9 bases between. CDR1 and CDR2 (germline): SGHRS, YFSETQ. The CDR3 runs to 13 residues. CDR3 sequence: CASSWSSSYEQYF. The CDR3 DNA sequence: TGCGCCAGCAGTTGGTCCAGCTCCTACGAGCAGTACTTC.

The chain joins TRBV5-1 to TRBJ1-2; D remains unclear. CDR3 length: 13 amino acids. V lost 7 bases and J 8 bases, leaving 18 bases between the germline ends. Germline CDR1 is SGHRS and CDR2 is YFSETQ. The CDR3: CASRGSVGWGYTF. Here the CDR3 DNA reads TGCGCCAGCCGCGGTTCGGTGGGTTGGGGCTACACCTTC.

The chain joins TRBV28 to TRBJ2-7, with D possibly TRBD2 on 5 matching bases. Trimming removed 6 bases from V and 0 bases from J, with 24 bases in between. Germline V gives CDR1 MDHEN, CDR2 SYDVKM. This CDR3 spans 18 amino acids. The CDR3 DNA sequence: TGTGCCAGCAGCCCTTGGAGGATACTCGACCTTAGCTCCTACGAGCAGTACTTC. It specifies CASSPWRILDLSSYEQYF.

CDR3 sequence: CASSFSGTGGEQYF. The CDR3 DNA is TGTGCCAGCAGTTTCTCCGGGACAGGGGGGGAGCAGTACTTC. The chain carries TRBV27 and TRBJ2-7, with 11 bases fitting TRBD1. The CDR3 consists of 14 residues. V gave up 3 bases and J gave up 7 bases; unmatched junction bases: 5. Germline V gene data show CDR1 as MNHEY and CDR2 as SMNVEV (reference sequence).

This clone showed up just a few times. The chain employs TRBV4-1 and TRBJ2-7, with 8 bases identical to TRBD2. Looked up from germline, CDR1 is MGHRA and CDR2 is YSYEKL. The CDR3 spans 15 residues. Losses at the gene ends were 5 bases for V and 0 bases for J; bases not matched to a gene: 6. CDR3 protein: CASSASGTSSYEQYF. CDR3 nucleotides: TGCGCCAGCAGCGCCTCCGGGACTAGCTCCTACGAGCAGTACTTC.

The chain combines TRBV9 with TRBJ2-1; tentatively, D is TRBD1 (5 bases). The CDR3 extends over 15 amino acids. Trimming cost V 3 bases and J 3 bases, with 13 bases left between them. In germline, CDR1 is SGDLS, CDR2 YYNGEE. CDR3 coding DNA: TGTGCCAGCAGCGCCCGGACCGGACACTACAATGAGCAGTTCTTC. Its translation is CASSARTGHYNEQFF.

This rearrangement joins TRBV27 to TRBJ1-2; 7 nucleotides line up with TRBD1. The V gene's germline CDR1 is MNHEY and CDR2 SMNVEV (reference sequence). The trim removed 6 bases at V and 2 bases at J, leaving 12 bases unmatched. The CDR3 contains 16 residues. CDR3 bases: TGTGCCAGCAGGGACTATCCAATGACAGGGAACTATGGCTACACCTTC. Its translation: CASRDYPMTGNYGYTF.

The chain carries TRBV4-1 and TRBJ2-7; 8 bases align to TRBD2. CDR3 size: 15 residues. V dropped 1 base and J dropped 3; count of bases not matched to a gene: 5. Germline V gene lookup returns CDR1 MGHRA and CDR2 YSYEKL. The CDR3 coding sequence is TGCGCCAGCAGCCAAGCTAGCGGGTGGTACTACGAGCAGTACTTC. Protein product: CASSQASGWYYEQYF.

CDR3 sequence (DNA): TGTGCCAGCAGCCCCCTCGGGTGGAGGGATGAAGCTTTCTTT. Encoded protein: CASSPLGWRDEAFF. The V call is TRBV6-5, the J call TRBJ1-1; D is undetermined. The CDR3 has 14 amino acids. The V gene's germline CDR1 is MNHEY and CDR2 SVGAGI. The V end was cut by 6 bases, the J end by 7 bases, with 18 bases between.

J is TRBJ1-1 and V is TRBV28; weak D call: TRBD1 (5 bases). This CDR3 comprises 16 residues. Germline V gene sequence: CDR1 MDHEN, CDR2 SYDVKM. V was trimmed by 5 bases and J by 5 bases, leaving 21 bases between them. This CDR3 is CASSQPPPGRETEAFF. The DNA of the CDR3 is TGTGCCAGCAGTCAACCTCCTCCGGGCAGGGAAACTGAAGCTTTCTTT.

The chain is built from TRBV7-3 and TRBJ1-1, with a weak D call TRBD1 (5 bases). CDR3 length: 13 residues. The V and J ends lost 5 bases and 4 bases respectively, with 11 bases between them. The V gene's germline CDR1 is SGHTA and CDR2 FQGTGA. CDR3 DNA sequence: TGTGCCAGCAGCCGCGCGGGGGTCACTGAAGCTTTCTTT. Amino acids: CASSRAGVTEAFF.

The chain carries TRBV6-2 or TRBV6-3 and TRBJ2-3; maybe TRBD2 (5 bases). In germline, CDR1 is MNHEY, CDR2 SVGEGT. The V gene lost 4 bases and the J gene lost 4 bases, with 15 bases spanning the gap. CDR3 length equals 15 residues. The DNA for the CDR3 is TGTGCCAGCAGTTCCTGGACGCCCGGGGCAGATACGCAGTATTTT. Translated, it gives CASSSWTPGADTQYF.

The rearrangement joins TRBV9 to TRBJ2-7, with 9 bases aligning to TRBD2. CDR1 is SGDLS and CDR2 is YYNGEE in the germline V gene. V dropped 0 bases and J dropped 6; count of bases not matched to a gene: 10. The CDR3 runs 16 residues. The CDR3 DNA is TGTGCCAGCAGCGTAGACCACGCCGGGACTAGCTCCGAGCAGTACTTC. Translation: CASSVDHAGTSSEQYF.

The V gene is TRBV5-1, the J gene TRBJ2-2; 9 bases fit TRBD2. The CDR3 covers 16 residues. Germline CDR1 and CDR2: SGHRS and YFSETQ. V lost 5 bases and J lost 6; bases outside the gene matches: 11. The CDR3 region is CASRPPESGRSGELFF. CDR3 bases: TGCGCCAGCAGGCCCCCGGAGAGCGGGAGGTCCGGGGAGCTGTTTTTT.

The chain combines TRBV7-2 with TRBJ2-2; 7 bases fit TRBD2. With 7 bases clipped from V and 5 bases from J, the junction kept 7 bases outside the gene matches. The CDR3 sequence is 14 residues long. From germline, CDR1 is SGHTA and CDR2 FQGNSA. CDR3: CASNSNSGTGELFF. In DNA, the CDR3 is TGTGCCAGCAACTCCAATAGCGGGACCGGGGAGCTGTTTTTT.

This sequence joins TRBV9 and TRBJ2-1; 12 nucleotides align to TRBD2. Germline CDR1 and CDR2: SGDLS and YYNGEE. This CDR3 region has 15 residues. Losses at the gene ends were 1 base for V and 7 bases for J; bases not matched to a gene: 3. DNA of the CDR3: TGTGCCAGCAGCGTACTAGCGGGAGGGCGGAATGAGCAGTTCTTC. Protein product: CASSVLAGGRNEQFF. Full variable domain (outside the CDR3, taken from reference TRBV9 and TRBJ2-1): DSGVTQTPKHLITATGQRVTLRCSPRSGDLSVYWYQQSLDQGLQFLIQYYNGEERAKGNILERFSAQQFPDLHSELNLSSLELGDSALYFCASSVLAGGRNEQFFGPGTRLTVL.

This chain uses TRBV28 with TRBJ2-7; TRBD1 is a possible D gene (6 bases). Trimming took 5 bases from V and 2 from J, leaving 13 bases between them. This CDR3 has 14 amino acids. Per the germline V gene, CDR1 is MDHEN and CDR2 is SYDVKM. For the CDR3, the DNA is TGTGCCAGCAGTCCCGGACAGCCTCCCTACGAGCAGTACTTC. Amino acids: CASSPGQPPYEQYF.

This rearrangement joins TRBV6-5 to TRBJ1-2; the D gene is possibly TRBD1 (5 bases). CDR1 and CDR2 (germline): MNHEY, SVGAGI. The CDR3 loop spans 15 amino acids. Between the trimmed V and J ends, which lost 2 bases and 2 bases, there was a span of 12 bases. The CDR3: CASSYRGGENYGYTF. The CDR3 region has the DNA TGTGCCAGCAGTTACAGGGGAGGGGAAAACTATGGCTACACCTTC.

V and J are TRBV19 and TRBJ2-7, with 7 bases that match TRBD2. The CDR3 has 14 amino acids. The V gene's germline CDR1 is LNHDA and CDR2 SQIVND (reference sequence). The ends lost 8 bases at V and 2 bases at J; junction bases unmatched: 9. For the CDR3, the DNA is TGTGCCAGTGCCCTCCAGGGAGGGGCCTACGAGCAGTACTTC. This gives the protein CASALQGGAYEQYF.

The chain employs TRBV10-1 and TRBJ2-2, with 9 bases that match TRBD2. Germline CDR1 is WNHNN and CDR2 is SYGVQD (reference sequence). This CDR3 is 16 amino acids long. The trim removed 9 bases at V and 1 base at J, leaving 9 bases unmatched. CDR3 protein: CARKGREGRNTGELFF. CDR3 DNA sequence: TGCGCCAGGAAGGGGCGGGAGGGCCGGAACACCGGGGAGCTGTTTTTT.

V and J are TRBV15 and TRBJ1-4, with 7 bases fitting TRBD1. The CDR3 totals 20 residues. Germline loops: CDR1 LNHNV, CDR2 YYDKDF (reference sequence). The trim removed 1 base at V and 2 bases at J, leaving 16 bases unmatched. DNA of the CDR3: TGTGCCACCAGCAGAGGAGGAATATGGGCAGGGGGGTCGACTAATGAAAAACTGTTTTTT. It is translated as CATSRGGIWAGGSTNEKLFF.

The chain uses TRBV29-1 and TRBJ2-7; 15 bases are shared with TRBD2. From germline, CDR1 is SQVTM and CDR2 ANQGSEA. There are 18 residues in the CDR3. With V trimmed by 0 bases and J by 0 bases, 6 bases remained unmatched. As DNA, the CDR3 is TGCAGCGTTGAAGATAGGGGACTAGCGGGAGGCAACTCCTACGAGCAGTACTTC. Translating gives CSVEDRGLAGGNSYEQYF.

The gene calls are TRBV6-2 or TRBV6-3 and TRBJ1-1, with TRBD1 matching 8 bases. The CDR3 runs 17 residues. Germline CDR1 and CDR2: MNHEY and SVGEGT. Trimming at V came to 6 bases and at J to 4 bases, leaving 16 bases not matched to a gene. CDR3 loop: CASSPRTGRALGTEAFF. As DNA, the CDR3 is TGTGCCAGCAGCCCCAGGACAGGGAGGGCTTTGGGCACTGAAGCTTTCTTT.

The CDR3 DNA is TGCGCCAGCGGTGGGGACAGGGAGAACTATGGCTACACCTTC. Translated, it gives CASGGDRENYGYTF. The J gene is TRBJ1-2, the V gene TRBV5-1; TRBD1 agrees at 9 bases. This CDR3 has 14 amino acids. With 7 bases clipped from V and 2 bases from J, the junction kept 6 bases outside the gene matches. CDR1 is SGHRS, CDR2 YFSETQ, per germline.

V gene TRBV7-6 combines with J gene TRBJ1-1; a possible D gene is TRBD1 (6 bases). Germline CDR1 SGHVS, CDR2 FNYEAQ. The length of the CDR3 is 13 residues. The germline V and J ends were trimmed by 3 bases and 1 base, with 6 bases remaining between them. As DNA, the CDR3 is TGTGCCAGCAGCTTGGGACAGAACACTGAAGCTTTCTTT. Translated, it gives CASSLGQNTEAFF.

The chain recombines TRBV18 with TRBJ2-1, with 8 bases matching TRBD2. Germline V lookup: CDR1 KGHSH, CDR2 LQKENI. The CDR3 is 15 residues long. The trim removed 6 bases at V and 2 bases at J, leaving 6 bases unmatched. The CDR3 reads CASSPGGATYNEQFF. The DNA of the CDR3 is TGTGCCAGCTCGCCGGGGGGGGCGACCTACAATGAGCAGTTCTTC.

The chain uses TRBV19 and TRBJ1-1, with unresolved D. CDR1 and CDR2 (germline): LNHDA, SQIVND (reference sequence). V was pared by 8 bases and J by 2 bases, with 6 bases between. The CDR3 spans 11 residues. CDR3 DNA sequence: TGTGCCAGTGAGGGTAACACTGAAGCTTTCTTT. This translates into CASEGNTEAFF.

The rearrangement joins TRBV15 to TRBJ1-4, with D unclear. CDR3 length: 13 residues. Germline V lookup: CDR1 LNHNV, CDR2 YYDKDF (reference sequence). Deletions cut 0 bases from V and 8 bases from J, with 7 bases between. The CDR3 DNA reads as TGTGCCACCAGCAGAGATCGGGGAGAAAAACTGTTTTTT. It translates to CATSRDRGEKLFF.

This chain links TRBV5-6 with TRBJ1-2, with D maybe TRBD1 (6 bases). The germline CDR1 and CDR2 sequences are SGHDT and YYEEEE. Trimming stripped 4 bases from V and 8 bases from J, with 12 bases between. CDR3 size: 12 residues. CDR3 coding DNA: TGTGCCAGCAGCCCAGGGGTGGTCGGCTACACCTTC. Translated: CASSPGVVGYTF. The whole variable domain, filled in from reference TRBV5-6 and TRBJ1-2, reads DAGVTQSPTHLIKTRGQQVTLRCSPKSGHDTVSWYQQALGQGPQFIFQYYEEEERQRGNFPDRFSGHQFPNYSSELNVNALLLGDSALYLCASSPGVVGYTFGSGTRLTVV.

Points on this clone: One junction end disagrees with the germline gene, perhaps due to a read error. The chain recombines TRBV11-2 with TRBJ2-7; 11 bases fit TRBD1. Germline CDR1 and CDR2: SGHAT and FQNNGV. This CDR3 has 12 amino acids. The DNA for the CDR3 is TGTGCCAGCAGCAAATCACCGGGACAGGGGGACTTC. Residues: CASSKSPGQGDF. Full variable domain (missing parts from reference TRBV11-2 and TRBJ2-7): EAGVAQSPRYKIIEKRQSVAFWCNPISGHATLYWYQQILGQGPKLLIQFQNNGVVDDSQLPKDRFSAERLKGVDSTLKIQPAKLEDSAVYLCASSKSPGQGDFGPGTRLTVT.

The V gene is TRBV2, the J gene TRBJ1-4, with 7 nucleotides matching TRBD1. J was trimmed by 12 bases and V by 8 bases; bases with no gene match: 12. The germline CDR1 and CDR2 sequences are SNHLY and FYNNEI. The CDR3 spans 13 residues. As DNA, the CDR3 is TGTGCCAGCCACGGACAGGTCGAATTGGAACTGTTTTTT. Translated, it gives CASHGQVELELFF.

The J gene is TRBJ1-5, the V gene TRBV28, with D possibly TRBD1 on 6 matching bases. The CDR3 covers 14 residues. The germline V gene has CDR1 MDHEN and CDR2 SYDVKM. Trimming pared 6 bases from V and 5 bases from J, leaving 14 bases between. The CDR3 DNA sequence: TGTGCCAGCAGCCCAGACAGGCTTTATCAGCCCCAGCATTTT. Amino acid sequence: CASSPDRLYQPQHF.